This section outlines one TCR beta chain sequence together with its context. This sample is drawn from a study of neurological immune-mediated disorders. The germline CDR1 and CDR2 sequences are LNHNV and YYDKDF (reference sequence). V shed 1 base, J shed 2 bases, and the junction held 1 base outside the gene matches. This CDR3 comprises 15 residues. Each CDR3 protein is one row after TCRdb ran MiXCR on the 5' RACE reads. The table shows roughly 50,000 distinct CDR3 sequences, with just under 4.5% occurring only once. The clonotype originates from a woman aged 60-75 years with multiple sclerosis. The chain is built from TRBV15 and TRBJ2-1; 8 bases are shared with TRBD2. Sequences were obtained from PBMCs. The CDR3 here is CATSRVSGAYNEQFF. CDR3 sequence (DNA): TGTGCCACCAGCAGAGTTAGCGGGGCCTACAATGAGCAGTTCTTC.